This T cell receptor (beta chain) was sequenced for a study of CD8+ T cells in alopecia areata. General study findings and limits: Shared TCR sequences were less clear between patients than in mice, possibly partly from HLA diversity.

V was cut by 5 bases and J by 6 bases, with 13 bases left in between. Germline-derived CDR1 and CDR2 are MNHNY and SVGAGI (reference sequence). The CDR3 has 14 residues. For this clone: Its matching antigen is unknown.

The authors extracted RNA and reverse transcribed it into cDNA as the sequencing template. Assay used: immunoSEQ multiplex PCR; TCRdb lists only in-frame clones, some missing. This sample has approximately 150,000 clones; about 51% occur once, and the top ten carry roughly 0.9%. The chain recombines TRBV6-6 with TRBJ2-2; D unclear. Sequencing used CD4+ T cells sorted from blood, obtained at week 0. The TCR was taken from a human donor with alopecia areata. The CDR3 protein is CASSPLTRSGELFF. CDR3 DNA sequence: TGTGCCAGCAGTCCACTAACCCGTTCCGGGGAGCTGTTTTTT.